These 8 T cell receptor beta chains originate from one sample sequenced in a study of spatial heterogeneity in lung cancer. In TCRdb, the 5' RACE reads were re-called with MiXCR into one record per CDR3 protein. The data show some 44,000 distinct CDR3 sequences, roughly 13% seen once. Time point here: sample taken at primary tumor resection. Unsorted samples of tumor, nontumor lung or frozen PBMC had their whole RNA sequenced. Specimen: PBMCs, collected at surgery. The receptor source for this set is a male donor with early-stage non-small cell lung cancer.

This clonotype has ten or more counts. The rearrangement joins TRBV20-1 to TRBJ2-4; D remains unclear. Per germline, CDR1 DFQATT and CDR2 SNEGSKA (reference sequence). The CDR3 extends over 13 amino acids. V shed 2 bases and J shed 0 bases, with 5 bases lying between them. The chain's CDR3 is CSARLLAKNIQYF. In DNA, the CDR3 is TGCAGTGCTAGACTCCTAGCCAAAAACATTCAGTACTTC.

Many counts were recorded for this clonotype. This chain links TRBV5-1 with TRBJ1-2, with D tentatively TRBD1 (5 bases). Per germline, CDR1 SGHRS and CDR2 YFSETQ. This CDR3 spans 14 amino acids. V was clipped by 2 bases and J by 6 bases, with 14 bases between them. CDR3 sequence: CASSFRDSWNGYTF. The CDR3 DNA reads TGCGCCAGCAGCTTCCGAGACAGCTGGAATGGCTACACCTTC.

The rearrangement links TRBV7-2 to TRBJ2-1; D call uncertain. Trimming stripped 3 bases from V and 8 bases from J, with 11 bases between. In germline, CDR1 is SGHTA, CDR2 FQGNSA. The CDR3 length is 13 residues. The CDR3: CASSFGPSDEQFF. DNA of the CDR3: TGTGCCAGCAGCTTTGGGCCCTCGGATGAGCAGTTCTTC.

This clonotype was seen a handful of times. The V call is TRBV9, the J call TRBJ2-2; 7 bases match TRBD2. The ends lost 6 bases at V and 0 bases at J; junction bases unmatched: 5. In germline, CDR1 is SGDLS, CDR2 YYNGEE. There are 15 residues in the CDR3. CDR3 nucleotide sequence: TGTGCCAGCAACCCAGCGGGAACGAACACCGGGGAGCTGTTTTTT. Protein sequence: CASNPAGTNTGELFF. The entire variable domain, with the rest obtained from reference TRBV9 and TRBJ2-2, is as follows: DSGVTQTPKHLITATGQRVTLRCSPRSGDLSVYWYQQSLDQGLQFLIQYYNGEERAKGNILERFSAQQFPDLHSELNLSSLELGDSALYFCASNPAGTNTGELFFGEGSRLTVL.

This clonotype appeared many times. The rearrangement uses TRBV7-9 and TRBJ1-1, with a possible D match to TRBD1 (5 bases). V was shortened by 3 bases and J by 5 bases, with 13 bases between the two germline ends. The CDR3 has 14 amino acids. Germline-derived CDR1 and CDR2 are SEHNR and FQNEAQ (reference sequence). CDR3 sequence (DNA): TGTGCCAGCAGCTTGCCCGGGTGGGGGACTGAAGCTTTCTTT. Protein: CASSLPGWGTEAFF.

This clonotype was seen many times. This chain uses TRBV29-1 with TRBJ2-3; 16 nucleotides align to TRBD2. The CDR3 has 16 residues. Germline V CDR1 and CDR2: SQVTM, ANQGSEA. Losses at the gene ends were 4 bases for V and 6 bases for J; bases not matched to a gene: 7. The CDR3 region is CSVAGTSGRVADTQYF. The CDR3 DNA reads as TGCAGCGTTGCCGGGACTAGCGGGAGGGTCGCGGATACGCAGTATTTT.

This clonotype was detected many times. In DNA, the CDR3 is TGCAGCGTAGGAGGGGCGGTCGGGGAGCTGTTTTTT. Translated, it gives CSVGGAVGELFF. The J gene is TRBJ2-2, the V gene TRBV29-1, with D perhaps matching TRBD2 (6 bases). The CDR3 covers 12 residues. From germline, CDR1 is SQVTM and CDR2 ANQGSEA. With 6 bases removed from V and 7 bases from J, the gap between germline ends came to 12 bases.

This clonotype was detected only a few times. This chain connects TRBV7-3 to TRBJ2-1; D unclear. Trimming took 1 base from V and 0 from J, leaving 7 bases between them. Germline CDR1 and CDR2: SGHTA and FQGTGA. The CDR3 runs 15 residues. CDR3 sequence reads: CASSLRLSSYNEQFF. In nucleotides, the CDR3 is TGTGCCAGCAGCTTAAGACTGAGCTCCTACAATGAGCAGTTCTTC.